This T cell receptor (beta chain) was captured by sequencing in a study of blood T cells in healthy people across ages. A J-beta primer mix and a sample-barcoded 5' primer were used in a second PCR of about 6 to 12 cycles. TCRdb re-analysed the 5' RACE reads in MiXCR, keeping a single row per CDR3 protein. This table has about 900,000 distinct CDR3 sequences, approximately 65% appearing once. The CDR3 length is 14 residues. The V gene lost 5 bases and the J gene lost 7 bases, with 14 bases spanning the gap. The receptor was derived from a man in his thirties or forties in good health. Sample: blood. V gene TRBV12-3 or TRBV12-4 combines with J gene TRBJ1-4; weak D call: TRBD1 (6 bases). CDR3 sequence: CASSEGVLGEKLFF. The CDR3 coding sequence is TGTGCCAGCAGTGAGGGGGTTTTGGGTGAAAAACTGTTTTTT.